The source of this T cell receptor (beta chain) is a study of blood T cell repertoires in COVID-19. Overall study context: COVID-19 samples from acute and convalescent phases originated in the United States, Italy and Spain. T cells, B-cell-depleted T cells, or PBMCs supplied cDNA or gDNA.

This CDR3 is built from 16 residues. Germline trimming cut 0 bases from V and 7 bases from J; bases unmatched to any gene: 11. Germline V gene data show CDR1 as LGHNA and CDR2 as YNFKEQ. Here immunoSEQ multiplex PCR was the method, and the copy in TCRdb shows in-frame clones only, minus some. The table records 30,000 to 40,000 clones, approximately 82% of them present only once. The J gene is TRBJ2-7, the V gene TRBV4-2; the match to TRBD2 covers 8 bases. This receptor was obtained from an elderly man with active or convalescent COVID-19. Sequences were obtained from peripheral blood. CDR3 sequence reads: CASSQDSGSYEVEQYF. The DNA of the CDR3 is TGTGCCAGCAGCCAAGACAGCGGGAGTTATGAGGTTGAGCAGTACTTC.